Sequencing of this TCR beta chain was carried out in a study of early T cells in non-severe SARS-CoV-2 infection (dated by TCRdb to 2020 to 2022). For the study in its entirety: Because TCR sequencing was done on bulk RNA from unsorted whole blood, the alpha and beta chains could not be paired.

This clonotype was recorded at least ten times. No antigen is known for it. No base qualities exist here, and no much larger clone lies one base off it. This was a case-control study nested in a cohort of healthcare workers in London, UK, who had nasopharyngeal swab PCR tests and blood samples taken every week. Healthcare workers were enrolled in the week of the UK lockdown, from 23 to 31 March 2020, and were followed every week for up to roughly 15 weeks. The library was prepared using 5' RACE. The sequencer was a NextSeq 500. In the TCR library protocol, unique molecular identifiers were attached to individual cDNA molecules to correct for PCR bias and sequencing error. TCR alpha and beta chains were both sequenced, and the abundances of alpha and beta sequences in each sample were closely correlated with each other. In the source study's methods: Decombinator V4 was used to annotate the V gene, J gene and CDR3 of the TCR sequences. TCRs were defined as expanded if a significant change between any two time points was detected under a Poisson model with p below 0.0001. Abundances of TCRs were expressed as counts per million after normalisation to the total number of TCRs sequenced in each sample. MAIT TCRs were defined by TRAV1-2 paired with TRAJ12, TRAJ20 or TRAJ33, and iNKT TCRs by TRAV10 paired with TRAJ18. A search of VDJdb, accessed on 1 November 2021, was run for TCRs annotated to CMV, EBV and SARS-CoV-2, with TCRs annotated for multiple antigens excluded. The raw public data were reprocessed by TCRdb itself: fastp quality trimming at Q25, MiXCR clonotype calling, in-frame beta chains only. All rows with the same CDR3 protein become a single entry with the most common DNA and genes. In this record, the V and J calls reflect TCRdb's handling and not the investigators' own analysis. Across this sample there are around 52,000 distinct CDR3 sequences, with about 6.2% seen only once. The ten biggest clones cover roughly 4% of the sample.

Overall study outcomes, separate from this receptor: VDJdb matching was skewed toward anti-spike CD8 responses and likely underestimated virus-specific expansions, missing private and CD4 specificities.

The germline V gene sets CDR1 to SGHRS and CDR2 to YFSETQ. The CDR3 goes from the cysteine to the phenylalanine over 13 residues. Only CDR3 DNA remains: 39 bases, in frame from the first base. For this chain, trimming is 2 bases at the V end and 6 bases at the J end, and the number of junction bases without a gene match is 3. The specimen sequenced was whole blood. This sequence originates from an adult who was a healthcare worker with PCR-confirmed SARS-CoV-2 infection or an uninfected control (not recorded which). The V and J genes are TRBV5-1 and TRBJ1-2, and TRBD1 aligns with 8 junction nucleotides. The DNA reads as follows: TGCGCCAGCAGCTTCACGACAGGGGATGGCTACACCTTC. Its coded protein is CASSFTTGDGYTF.